A single sample gave rise to the 3 T cell receptor beta chains below, sequenced in a study of blood T cell repertoires in COVID-19. Measured with immunoSEQ multiplex PCR; TCRdb has only the in-frame clones, and not every one. Seen here are over 250,000 clones, approximately 89% observed once, and the top ten hold about 2.7%. The sequencing input was PBMCs or T cells enriched from blood (not recorded which). Receptors originate from a woman aged 18-29 years who had recovered from COVID-19.

This chain connects TRBV5-5 to TRBJ1-4; tentatively, D is TRBD1 (6 bases). From germline, CDR1 is SGHKS and CDR2 YYEKEE (reference sequence). This CDR3 has 15 amino acids. Between the trimmed V and J ends, which lost 4 bases and 5 bases, there was a span of 15 bases. The CDR3 here is CASSQEQGGNEKLFF. The CDR3 DNA is TGTGCCAGCAGCCAAGAACAGGGTGGAAATGAAAAACTGTTTTTT. The full variable domain, its missing parts supplied by reference TRBV5-5 and TRBJ1-4, is DAGVTQSPTHLIKTRGQQVTLRCSPISGHKSVSWYQQVLGQGPQFIFQYYEKEERGRGNFPDRFSARQFPNYSSELNVNALLLGDSALYLCASSQEQGGNEKLFFGSGTQLSVL.

The CDR3 spells CASSLRDFGGYTF. CDR3 nucleotide sequence: TGTGCCAGCAGTTTGAGGGATTTCGGTGGCTACACCTTC. V and J are TRBV27 and TRBJ1-2; D gene ambiguous. Germline V CDR1 and CDR2: MNHEY, SMNVEV (reference sequence). The CDR3 loop spans 13 amino acids. Trimming removed 3 bases from V and 7 bases from J, with 12 bases in between.

This chain joins TRBV28 and TRBJ2-5; the D gene is possibly TRBD1 (6 bases). Germline lookup yields CDR1 MDHEN and CDR2 SYDVKM. This CDR3 comprises 14 residues. With 4 bases removed from V and 2 bases from J, the gap between germline ends came to 11 bases. The CDR3 DNA sequence: TGTGCCAGCAGTTCAGGACAGTCACAAGAGACCCAGTACTTC. This gives the protein CASSSGQSQETQYF.